This TCR beta chain was recovered during a study of response to subunit inactivated influenza vaccine. General study findings and limits: Few new T cells, the authors suggested, are recruited by each seasonal influenza vaccination.

This clonotype has a handful of counts. As yet, its antigen is unknown. A single record per CDR3 protein comes from TCRdb applying MiXCR to the RT-PCR reads. The data contain 430,000 or so distinct CDR3 sequences, approximately 9.9% of them singletons. CDR1 and CDR2 (germline): PRHDT, FYEKMQ (reference sequence). The CDR3 has 16 residues. Trimming took off 0 bases at V and 1 base at J, with 10 bases between the two ends. The source was PBMCs from blood, collected more than 35 days after vaccination. This chain links TRBV13 with TRBJ1-5, with D uncertain. The clonotype was recovered from a man aged 45 to 65 who received an inactivated influenza vaccine. Here the CDR3 reads CASSLGRGLSNQPQHF. Here the CDR3 DNA reads TGTGCCAGCAGCTTAGGCCGGGGTTTGAGCAATCAGCCCCAGCATTTT.